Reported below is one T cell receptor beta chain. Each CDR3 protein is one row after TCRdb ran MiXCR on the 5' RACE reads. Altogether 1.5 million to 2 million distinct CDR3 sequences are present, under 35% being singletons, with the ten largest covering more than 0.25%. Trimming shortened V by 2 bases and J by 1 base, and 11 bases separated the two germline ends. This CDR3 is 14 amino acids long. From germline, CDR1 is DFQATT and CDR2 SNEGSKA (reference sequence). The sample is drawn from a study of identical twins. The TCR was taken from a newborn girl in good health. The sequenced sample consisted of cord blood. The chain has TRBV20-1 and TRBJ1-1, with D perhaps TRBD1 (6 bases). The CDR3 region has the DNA TGCAGTGCTAGAAGGGCGACAGGGAACACTGAAGCTTTCTTT. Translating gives CSARRATGNTEAFF.